The 4 T cell receptor beta chains in this list originate from one sample, sequenced in a study of Ad26.COV2.S vaccination and SARS-CoV-2 variants. The treatment was: some 20 received Ad26.COV2.S at low or high dose, single or two shots; 5 received placebo; per-sample allocation not given. Following the first vaccine or placebo injection, samples were taken on day 63. Some clones are missing from TCRdb's copy, which holds only in-frame ones; the method was immunoSEQ multiplex PCR. The top ten hold approximately 5.8% of the sample, which has around 300,000 clones, roughly 90% seen once. The sample in question was peripheral blood, obtained in a trial of Ad26.COV2.S vaccine versus placebo. These receptors all stem from a person between 18 and 65 years old who received the Ad26.COV2.S COVID-19 vaccine or a placebo.

This clone was recorded once. V gene TRBV4-3 combines with J gene TRBJ1-1, with 7 bases identical to TRBD1. V dropped 4 bases and J dropped 0; count of bases not matched to a gene: 11. The CDR3 consists of 17 residues. Per germline, CDR1 LGHNA and CDR2 YSLEER. CDR3 DNA sequence: TGCGCCAGCAGCCGGAACAGGGGCGACACGATGAACACTGAAGCTTTCTTT. Translated: CASSRNRGDTMNTEAFF.

The J gene is TRBJ1-2, the V gene TRBV19; 9 bases match TRBD1. The CDR3 is 13 amino acids. Losses at the gene ends were 7 bases for V and 7 bases for J; bases not matched to a gene: 7. CDR1 and CDR2 (germline): LNHDA, SQIVND (reference sequence). The DNA for the CDR3 is TGTGCCAGTAATCTACAGGGGGCCGGTGGCTACACCTTC. Amino acids: CASNLQGAGGYTF.

The rearrangement joins TRBV5-5 to TRBJ2-1; D may be TRBD2 (5 bases). Germline values: CDR1 SGHKS, CDR2 YYEKEE (reference sequence). V lost 0 bases and J 8 bases, leaving 15 bases between the germline ends. The CDR3 is 15 amino acids. CDR3 nucleotides: TGTGCCAGCAGCTTGGGTTACCTAGGGAGCCATGAGCAGTTCTTC. Protein sequence: CASSLGYLGSHEQFF. The full variable domain, with the rest looked up from reference TRBV5-5 and TRBJ2-1, is DAGVTQSPTHLIKTRGQQVTLRCSPISGHKSVSWYQQVLGQGPQFIFQYYEKEERGRGNFPDRFSARQFPNYSSELNVNALLLGDSALYLCASSLGYLGSHEQFFGPGTRLTVL.

The chain employs TRBV5-1 and TRBJ1-2; D remains unclear. Germline V lookup: CDR1 SGHRS, CDR2 YFSETQ. There are 13 residues in the CDR3. Trimming took 5 bases from V and 0 from J, leaving 8 bases between them. The CDR3 here is CASRPTANYGYTF. CDR3 DNA sequence: TGCGCCAGCAGACCTACAGCTAACTATGGCTACACCTTC.